These 23 T cell receptor beta chains were sequenced from one sample in a study of T-cell reconstitution after alpha-beta-depleted transplantation in children. Unique molecular identifiers were used to barcode this TCRbeta library. Via MiXCR, TCRdb re-called the PCR reads, giving one row per CDR3 protein. Of around 370,000 distinct CDR3 sequences listed, 10% are singletons. The specimen comprised PBMCs from the stem cell graft donor, sampled from the stem cell graft. The receptors were sampled from a human donor who donated a stem cell graft to a child with acute lymphoblastic leukemia.

This chain joins TRBV6-5 and TRBJ2-7; 12 positions match TRBD2. The germline V gene encodes CDR1 MNHEY and CDR2 SVGAGI. V shed 0 bases, J shed 6 bases, and the junction held 3 bases outside the gene matches. The CDR3 extends over 15 amino acids. CDR3 in DNA: TGTGCCAGCAGTTACTCGACTAGCGGGAGAGGCGAGCAGTACTTC. This gives the protein CASSYSTSGRGEQYF.

This clonotype was picked up many times. V and J are TRBV7-9 and TRBJ2-7, with 13 bases matching TRBD2. V trimming: 4 bases; J trimming: 2 bases; junction bases outside the gene matches: 2. CDR3 length: 15 residues. The germline V gene has CDR1 SEHNR and CDR2 FQNEAQ (reference sequence). Written as DNA, the CDR3 is TGTGCCAGCAGCTCGGGACTAGCGGGGACCTACGAGCAGTACTTC. Encoded protein: CASSSGLAGTYEQYF.

This clonotype was detected many times. The V and J genes are TRBV24-1 and TRBJ2-3, with a possible D match to TRBD1 (6 bases). Trimming took 0 bases from V and 0 from J, leaving 9 bases between them. Germline V gives CDR1 KGHDR, CDR2 SFDVKD. The length of the CDR3 is 16 residues. The CDR3 DNA sequence: TGTGCCACCAGTGATTTGGTACAGGGTAGCACAGATACGCAGTATTTT. This encodes CATSDLVQGSTDTQYF.

This clonotype was observed at least ten times. The chain couples TRBV12-3 or TRBV12-4 to TRBJ2-7; no reliable D call. This CDR3 is built from 14 residues. The V end was cut by 2 bases, the J end by 3 bases, with 11 bases between. This CDR3 reads CASSLRAGSYEQYF. The CDR3 bases are TGTGCCAGCAGTTTACGGGCAGGTAGCTACGAGCAGTACTTC.

In its sample, this clonotype was seen a few times. The chain employs TRBV5-5 and TRBJ2-1; 8 nucleotides align to TRBD2. J was trimmed by 8 bases and V by 1 base; bases with no gene match: 8. Germline values: CDR1 SGHKS, CDR2 YYEKEE (reference sequence). The CDR3 totals 15 residues. CDR3 protein: CASSLLSGTGYEQFF. The DNA of the CDR3 is TGTGCCAGCAGCTTGCTTAGCGGGACCGGATATGAGCAGTTCTTC.

This chain joins TRBV12-3 or TRBV12-4 and TRBJ2-2; D gene ambiguous. Trimming removed 7 bases from V and 3 bases from J, with 12 bases in between. The CDR3 spans 14 residues. The CDR3 protein is CASNSQLDTGELFF. The CDR3 nucleotides read TGTGCCAGCAATTCCCAATTGGACACCGGGGAGCTGTTTTTT.

The V and J genes are TRBV10-3 and TRBJ2-2; 8 nucleotides line up with TRBD2. With 6 bases clipped from V and 6 bases from J, the junction kept 9 bases outside the gene matches. The germline CDR1 and CDR2 sequences are ENHRY and SYGVKD. This CDR3 contains 15 residues. In DNA, the CDR3 is TGTGCCATCAGCTTCGGGAGGGCCGGATCCGGGGAGCTGTTTTTT. Translation gives CAISFGRAGSGELFF.

This clonotype was counted a few times. CDR3 loop: CASSLATGGDSPLHF. The CDR3 DNA sequence: TGTGCCAGCAGTTTGGCGACAGGGGGCGATTCACCCCTCCACTTT. This rearrangement joins TRBV12-3 or TRBV12-4 to TRBJ1-6; 10 bases match TRBD1. The ends lost 3 bases at V and 8 bases at J; junction bases unmatched: 4. The CDR3 spans 15 residues.

The chain uses TRBV7-8 and TRBJ2-5; 12 nucleotides match TRBD2. J was trimmed by 5 bases and V by 5 bases; bases with no gene match: 6. CDR3 length equals 15 residues. Germline lookup yields CDR1 SGHVS and CDR2 FQNEAQ. The CDR3 bases are TGTGCCAGCAGCCCTAGCGGGAGGGCCGGGGAGACCCAGTACTTC. Amino acids: CASSPSGRAGETQYF.

A word on this clonotype: A clone one base away is much larger, so this may be a read error. V usage is TRBV28 and J usage is TRBJ2-3; D remains ambiguous. Germline V gene data show CDR1 as MDHEN and CDR2 as SYDVKM. The CDR3 has 14 amino acids. Trimming removed 5 bases from V and 4 bases from J, with 13 bases in between. In nucleotides, the CDR3 is TGTGCCAGCAGTCCCCGGCAGATTCCAGATACGCAGTATTTT. Protein product: CASSPRQIPDTQYF.

The V gene is TRBV7-9, the J gene TRBJ2-1; D remains unclear. Germline-derived CDR1 and CDR2 are SEHNR and FQNEAQ (reference sequence). Trimming cost V 4 bases and J 9 bases, with 13 bases left between them. CDR3 length equals 13 residues. In nucleotides, the CDR3 is TGTGCCAGCAGCTCAGATCACACTGGTGAGCAGTTCTTC. Translating it yields CASSSDHTGEQFF.

The rearrangement uses TRBV5-1 and TRBJ2-3, with TRBD2 matching over 7 bases. The CDR3 spans 13 residues. CDR1 is SGHRS and CDR2 is YFSETQ in the germline V gene. The trim removed 5 bases at V and 4 bases at J, leaving 4 bases unmatched. The CDR3 spells CASSAGGADTQYF. The CDR3 region has the DNA TGCGCCAGCAGTGCTGGGGGGGCAGATACGCAGTATTTT.

The table lists this clonotype with a few counts. The rearrangement uses TRBV11-2 and TRBJ2-3; 13 nucleotides match TRBD2. Unmatched junction bases numbered 15, after V lost 3 bases and J lost 0 bases. This CDR3 contains 21 residues. Germline values: CDR1 SGHAT, CDR2 FQNNGV. The CDR3 sequence: CASSLPGLAGRKGPSTDTQYF. DNA for the CDR3: TGTGCCAGCAGCTTGCCGGGACTAGCGGGACGAAAGGGGCCTAGCACAGATACGCAGTATTTT.

The CDR3 sequence is CSVGWGSGSTDTQYF. CDR3 sequence (DNA): TGCAGCGTTGGCTGGGGTAGCGGGAGTACAGATACGCAGTATTTT. V and J are TRBV29-1 and TRBJ2-3; 9 nucleotides align to TRBD2. Germline trimming cut 4 bases from V and 3 bases from J; bases unmatched to any gene: 8. The CDR3 consists of 15 residues. Germline assignment: CDR1 SQVTM and CDR2 ANQGSEA.

This clonotype was counted only a few times. The CDR3 protein is CASKPGLATGETQYF. The CDR3 nucleotides read TGTGCCAGCAAACCTGGACTAGCCACGGGAGAGACCCAGTACTTC. V usage is TRBV12-3 or TRBV12-4 and J usage is TRBJ2-5; TRBD2 agrees at 8 bases. Losses at the gene ends were 7 bases for V and 4 bases for J; bases not matched to a gene: 11. The CDR3 contains 15 residues.

This clonotype was found many times. The CDR3 region has the DNA TGTGCCAGCAGCGGCGGAAGCACTGAAGCTTTCTTT. Protein product: CASSGGSTEAFF. The chain carries TRBV13 and TRBJ1-1; D remains unclear. The V end lost 5 bases, the J end lost 4 bases, and 8 bases lay between the germline ends. The CDR3 spans 12 residues. The germline V gene has CDR1 PRHDT and CDR2 FYEKMQ (reference sequence).

The chain has TRBV5-1 and TRBJ2-1; 11 positions agree with TRBD2. The CDR3 is 18 residues long. J gave up 4 bases and V 2 bases, and 11 bases lay outside the gene matches. Germline V gene sequence: CDR1 SGHRS, CDR2 YFSETQ. The CDR3: CASSFELAGGFGYNEQFF. DNA of the CDR3: TGCGCCAGCAGCTTTGAGCTAGCGGGAGGATTCGGGTACAATGAGCAGTTCTTC. The full variable domain, its missing parts supplied by reference TRBV5-1 and TRBJ2-1, is KAGVTQTPRYLIKTRGQQVTLSCSPISGHRSVSWYQQTPGQGLQFLFEYFSETQRNKGNFPGRFSGRQFSNSRSEMNVSTLELGDSALYLCASSFELAGGFGYNEQFFGPGTRLTVL.

This clonotype was recorded at least ten times. This sequence joins TRBV5-1 and TRBJ2-7; perhaps TRBD2 as D (5 bases). There are 14 residues in the CDR3. Trimming stripped 4 bases from V and 3 bases from J, with 14 bases between. Per germline, CDR1 SGHRS and CDR2 YFSETQ. CDR3 nucleotide sequence: TGCGCCAGCAGCATGAAAGCCGGGAACTACGAGCAGTACTTC. Protein sequence: CASSMKAGNYEQYF.

The sample holds a few counts of this clonotype. The chain combines TRBV20-1 with TRBJ2-1, with TRBD2 matching 9 bases. This CDR3 contains 15 residues. Germline V lookup: CDR1 DFQATT, CDR2 SNEGSKA (reference sequence). V shed 0 bases, J shed 6 bases, and the junction held 6 bases outside the gene matches. CDR3 sequence: CSARDRGRASNEQFF. For the CDR3, the DNA is TGCAGTGCTAGAGATCGCGGGAGGGCCTCCAATGAGCAGTTCTTC.

This clonotype was observed a few times. The gene calls are TRBV18 and TRBJ1-1; 9 bases fit TRBD1. Germline values: CDR1 KGHSH, CDR2 LQKENI. The CDR3 consists of 16 residues. Trimming at V came to 6 bases and at J to 2 bases, leaving 10 bases not matched to a gene. The CDR3 protein is CASSLGTGRLNTEAFF. The CDR3 nucleotides are TGTGCCAGCTCTCTTGGGACAGGGAGGCTAAACACTGAAGCTTTCTTT.

This clonotype was seen at least ten times. This sequence joins TRBV20-1 and TRBJ2-1, with 13 bases that match TRBD2. The germline CDR1 and CDR2 sequences are DFQATT and SNEGSKA (reference sequence). Trimming cost V 6 bases and J 5 bases; bases outside gene matches: 7. The CDR3 has 15 residues. CDR3 in amino acids: CSADGTSGKNNEQFF. The CDR3 nucleotides are TGCAGTGCGGACGGGACTAGCGGGAAGAACAATGAGCAGTTCTTC.

There are a few counts of this clonotype. The chain employs TRBV27 and TRBJ2-7, with D unresolved. Germline CDR1 and CDR2: MNHEY and SMNVEV (reference sequence). This CDR3 spans 13 amino acids. The V and J ends lost 4 bases and 7 bases respectively, with 14 bases between them. CDR3 protein: CASSSYEWPEQYF. Here the CDR3 DNA reads TGTGCCAGCAGTTCCTACGAATGGCCTGAGCAGTACTTC.

V and J are TRBV3-1 and TRBJ2-1, with D possibly being TRBD2 (6 bases). The CDR3 covers 15 residues. The germline V gene encodes CDR1 LGHDT and CDR2 YNNKEL (reference sequence). V lost 4 bases and J lost 6, with 16 bases in between. CDR3 amino acids: CASSPTRLGFNEQFF. The CDR3 nucleotides read TGTGCCAGCAGCCCTACCAGACTAGGGTTCAATGAGCAGTTCTTC.